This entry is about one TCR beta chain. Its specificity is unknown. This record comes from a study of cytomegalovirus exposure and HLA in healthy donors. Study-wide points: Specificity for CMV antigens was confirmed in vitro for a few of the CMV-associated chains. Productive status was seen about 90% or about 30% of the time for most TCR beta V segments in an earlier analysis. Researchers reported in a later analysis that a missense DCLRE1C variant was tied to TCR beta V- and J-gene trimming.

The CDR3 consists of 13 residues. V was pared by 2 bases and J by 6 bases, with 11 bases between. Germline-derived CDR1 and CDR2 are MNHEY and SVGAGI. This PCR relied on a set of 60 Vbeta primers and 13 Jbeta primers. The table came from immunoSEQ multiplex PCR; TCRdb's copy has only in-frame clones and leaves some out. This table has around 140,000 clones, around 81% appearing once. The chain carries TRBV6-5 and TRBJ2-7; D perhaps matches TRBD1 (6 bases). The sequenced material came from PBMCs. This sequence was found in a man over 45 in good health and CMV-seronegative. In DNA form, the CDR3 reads TGTGCCAGCAGTTACCAACAGGGCAGCGAGCAGTACTTC. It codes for CASSYQQGSEQYF.